The 23 T cell receptor beta chains given below trace back to one sample, sequenced in a study of early T cells in non-severe SARS-CoV-2 infection. TCRdb itself ran the 5' RACE reads through MiXCR, one entry per CDR3 protein. Altogether approximately 44,000 distinct CDR3 sequences are present, roughly an eighth being singletons, with the ten largest covering 15% to 20%. The sample comprised whole blood. All receptors come from an adult who was a healthcare worker with PCR-confirmed SARS-CoV-2 infection or an uninfected control (not recorded which).

This clonotype was seen more than once but under ten times. The CDR3 region has the DNA TGCAGCGTTGAGACATTCCTTAGGAATGAGCAGTTCTTC. This encodes CSVETFLRNEQFF. J is TRBJ2-1 and V is TRBV29-1; no clear D. Trimming pared 3 bases from V and 7 bases from J, leaving 13 bases between. The CDR3 contains 13 residues. Germline V gene data show CDR1 as SQVTM and CDR2 as ANQGSEA.

The chain is built from TRBV5-8 and TRBJ1-1, with 9 bases aligning to TRBD1. In germline, CDR1 is SGHTS, CDR2 YDEGEE. The CDR3 contains 14 residues. V lost 3 bases and J lost 7; bases outside the gene matches: 7. The CDR3 DNA reads TGTGCCAGCAGCTCGCTACAGGGGGCGTTTGAAGCTTTCTTT. Translation gives CASSSLQGAFEAFF.

This clonotype was observed at least ten times. This chain joins TRBV7-2 and TRBJ2-7; TRBD2 matches at 8 bases. This CDR3 has 17 amino acids. Germline-derived CDR1 and CDR2 are SGHTA and FQGNSA. Trimming removed 4 bases from V and 1 base from J; junction bases left unmatched: 12. The CDR3 DNA reads as TGTGCCAGCAGCTCGTTCCCAAGGGGCGGGAGGTCCTACGAGCAGTACTTC. Translating it yields CASSSFPRGGRSYEQYF.

This chain uses TRBV2 with TRBJ2-7; possible D gene TRBD2, 5 bases. Germline V gene lookup returns CDR1 SNHLY and CDR2 FYNNEI. V was cut by 7 bases and J by 0 bases, with 7 bases left in between. The CDR3 loop spans 12 amino acids. The CDR3 sequence: CASKEVSYEQYF. DNA of the CDR3: TGTGCCAGCAAGGAGGTCTCCTACGAGCAGTACTTC. The variable domain in full, with the rest retrieved from reference TRBV2 and TRBJ2-7, is EPEVTQTPSHQVTQMGQEVILRCVPISNHLYFYWYRQILGQKVEFLVSFYNNEISEKSEIFDDQFSVERPDGSNFTLKIRSTKLEDSAMYFCASKEVSYEQYFGPGTRLTVT.

A few counts support this clonotype. The J gene is TRBJ2-1, the V gene TRBV20-1; unclear D gene. Between the trimmed V and J ends, which lost 0 bases and 7 bases, there was a span of 13 bases. The germline CDR1 and CDR2 sequences are DFQATT and SNEGSKA (reference sequence). The length of the CDR3 is 14 residues. The CDR3 nucleotides read TGCAGTGCTAGAGATCCCTCATCCGGGAATGAGCAGTTCTTC. This gives the protein CSARDPSSGNEQFF.

In this sample, this clonotype turned up many times. The CDR3 sequence is CASSQDIRQNSGNTIYF. In DNA, the CDR3 is TGCGCCAGCAGCCAAGATATCCGGCAGAACTCTGGAAACACCATATATTTT. The V gene is TRBV4-3, the J gene TRBJ1-3; D not certain. V was trimmed by 0 bases and J by 0 bases, leaving 12 bases between them. The CDR3 spans 17 residues. Looked up from germline, CDR1 is LGHNA and CDR2 is YSLEER.

This clonotype was seen only once. The V gene is TRBV7-9, the J gene TRBJ2-4; 7 bases line up with TRBD1. V lost 1 base and J lost 5; bases outside the gene matches: 2. Germline lookup yields CDR1 SEHNR and CDR2 FQNEAQ (reference sequence). The CDR3 has 14 residues. The chain's CDR3 is CASSLEGTENIQYF. The CDR3, as DNA: TGTGCCAGCAGCTTAGAGGGGACAGAAAACATTCAGTACTTC.

CDR3 amino acids: CASRGQTKGELFF. The DNA of the CDR3 is TGTGCCAGCAGGGGACAGACCAAGGGGGAGCTGTTTTTT. The chain is built from TRBV6-1 and TRBJ2-2; 7 bases agree with TRBD1. The germline gives CDR1 MNHNS, CDR2 SASEGT. With V trimmed by 6 bases and J by 8 bases, 6 bases remained unmatched. The CDR3 runs to 13 residues.

In this sample, this clonotype turned up many times. This chain uses TRBV11-2 with TRBJ2-3; D ambiguous. CDR3 size: 14 residues. Germline-derived CDR1 and CDR2 are SGHAT and FQNNGV. Trimming pared 6 bases from V and 3 bases from J, leaving 13 bases between. DNA for the CDR3: TGTGCCAGCAGGTCACGTACGGCGACAGATACGCAGTATTTT. Translating gives CASRSRTATDTQYF.

In its sample, this clonotype was seen a few times. The chain links TRBV24-1 to TRBJ2-1, with TRBD1 matching over 8 bases. The V segment lost 4 bases and the J segment 12 bases; nucleotides outside the gene matches: 7. Germline V gene data show CDR1 as KGHDR and CDR2 as SFDVKD. The CDR3 totals 13 residues. Here the CDR3 DNA reads TGTGCCACCAGTGACTACAGGGGGACGGGGCAGTTCTTC. Translated, it gives CATSDYRGTGQFF.

This clonotype appeared a few times. The chain links TRBV6-6 to TRBJ1-1, with a weak D call TRBD1 (5 bases). V was pared by 6 bases and J by 10 bases, with 12 bases between. Germline lookup yields CDR1 MNHNY and CDR2 SVGAGI (reference sequence). This CDR3 comprises 11 residues. The CDR3: CASRARQRAFF. The CDR3 nucleotides read TGTGCCAGCAGAGCCCGACAGCGAGCTTTCTTT.

In this sample, this clonotype turned up many times. The gene calls are TRBV6-1 and TRBJ1-1, with D hard to call. V was cut by 8 bases and J by 2 bases, with 9 bases left in between. The CDR3 extends over 12 amino acids. CDR1 is MNHNS, CDR2 SASEGT, per germline. CDR3: CASAKYNTEAFF. The CDR3 coding sequence is TGTGCCAGCGCTAAGTATAACACTGAAGCTTTCTTT.

This clonotype was detected ten times or more. The V gene is TRBV10-2, the J gene TRBJ2-3; maybe TRBD1 (6 bases). The germline V gene has CDR1 WSHSY and CDR2 SAAADI. The V end was cut by 8 bases, the J end by 2 bases, with 14 bases between. This CDR3 contains 14 residues. Here the CDR3 reads CASHGGRVTDTQYF. DNA of the CDR3: TGCGCCAGCCATGGGGGCAGGGTCACAGATACGCAGTATTTT.

The chain is built from TRBV20-1 and TRBJ1-2, with no clear D. The CDR3 has 14 amino acids. V was pared by 4 bases and J by 3 bases, with 15 bases between. Germline CDR1 and CDR2: DFQATT and SNEGSKA (reference sequence). The CDR3 sequence is CSATEGGVDYGYTF. The DNA of the CDR3 is TGCAGTGCTACGGAAGGCGGGGTGGACTATGGCTACACCTTC.

This clonotype was picked up many times. This chain uses TRBV11-2 with TRBJ2-4; D not resolved. Germline V gives CDR1 SGHAT, CDR2 FQNNGV. This CDR3 contains 17 residues. With 2 bases removed from V and 2 bases from J, the gap between germline ends came to 16 bases. CDR3 residues: CASSLFSPRNSKNIQYF. CDR3 bases: TGTGCCAGCAGCTTATTCTCCCCAAGGAATTCCAAAAACATTCAGTACTTC. Filled out from reference TRBV11-2 and TRBJ2-4, the complete variable domain reads EAGVAQSPRYKIIEKRQSVAFWCNPISGHATLYWYQQILGQGPKLLIQFQNNGVVDDSQLPKDRFSAERLKGVDSTLKIQPAKLEDSAVYLCASSLFSPRNSKNIQYFGAGTRLSVL.

The chain has TRBV20-1 and TRBJ2-7; possible D gene TRBD1, 6 bases. The CDR3 loop spans 13 amino acids. V dropped 6 bases and J dropped 0 bases, with 12 bases sitting between them. CDR1 is DFQATT and CDR2 is SNEGSKA in the germline V gene (reference sequence). This CDR3 is CSATGTNSYEQYF. The DNA for the CDR3 is TGCAGTGCCACCGGGACAAACTCCTACGAGCAGTACTTC.

V gene TRBV29-1 combines with J gene TRBJ2-7; possible D gene TRBD1, 5 bases. The V end was cut by 4 bases, the J end by 4 bases, with 11 bases between. CDR1 SQVTM and CDR2 ANQGSEA come from the germline V gene. The CDR3 covers 12 residues. The CDR3: CSVVQDIYEQYF. As DNA, the CDR3 is TGCAGCGTTGTACAGGACATTTACGAGCAGTACTTC.

By frequency in the sample, this clonotype is medium-sized (0.01 to 0.1%). The chain employs TRBV11-2 and TRBJ2-1, with 7 bases aligning to TRBD1. The CDR3 runs to 11 residues. Trimming removed 7 bases from V and 12 bases from J; junction bases left unmatched: 6. From germline, CDR1 is SGHAT and CDR2 FQNNGV. The CDR3, as DNA: TGTGCCAGCATCTGGACAGGAAGGCAGTTCTTC. Translating it yields CASIWTGRQFF.

The rearrangement joins TRBV2 to TRBJ1-1, with no clear D. This CDR3 region has 14 residues. Between the trimmed V and J ends, which lost 2 bases and 1 base, there was a span of 8 bases. Germline-derived CDR1 and CDR2 are SNHLY and FYNNEI. CDR3 amino acids: CASSEMGRNTEAFF. The CDR3, as DNA: TGTGCCAGCAGTGAAATGGGGAGGAACACTGAAGCTTTCTTT. Filled out from reference TRBV2 and TRBJ1-1, the complete variable domain reads EPEVTQTPSHQVTQMGQEVILRCVPISNHLYFYWYRQILGQKVEFLVSFYNNEISEKSEIFDDQFSVERPDGSNFTLKIRSTKLEDSAMYFCASSEMGRNTEAFFGQGTRLTVV.

This chain uses TRBV6-5 with TRBJ2-7; D is uncertain. This CDR3 has 13 amino acids. Trimming removed 2 bases from V and 7 bases from J, with 12 bases in between. In germline, CDR1 is MNHEY, CDR2 SVGAGI. The CDR3: CASSYAVWREQYF. The CDR3 nucleotides read TGTGCCAGCAGTTACGCCGTTTGGCGGGAGCAGTACTTC.

The genes are TRBV11-2 and TRBJ2-2; D is unresolved. Germline V lookup: CDR1 SGHAT, CDR2 FQNNGV. Trimming stripped 1 base from V and 1 base from J, with 7 bases between. The CDR3 runs to 15 residues. The CDR3 sequence: CASSLVGQNTGELFF. CDR3 DNA: TGTGCCAGCAGCTTAGTAGGGCAGAACACCGGGGAGCTGTTTTTT. Looking up the rest from reference TRBV11-2 and TRBJ2-2 gives the full variable domain: EAGVAQSPRYKIIEKRQSVAFWCNPISGHATLYWYQQILGQGPKLLIQFQNNGVVDDSQLPKDRFSAERLKGVDSTLKIQPAKLEDSAVYLCASSLVGQNTGELFFGEGSRLTVL.

V usage is TRBV7-2 and J usage is TRBJ2-5; D gene unclear. Germline values: CDR1 SGHTA, CDR2 FQGNSA. The CDR3 length is 12 residues. V was cut by 1 base and J by 4 bases, with 4 bases left in between. CDR3 residues: CASSLGRETQYF. CDR3 nucleotides: TGTGCCAGCAGCTTAGGTCGAGAGACCCAGTACTTC.

This clonotype was recorded many times. This sequence joins TRBV20-1 and TRBJ2-1, with 11 bases aligning to TRBD2. CDR3 length: 14 amino acids. V was clipped by 3 bases and J by 6 bases; unmatched bases: 4. Germline CDR1 DFQATT, CDR2 SNEGSKA (reference sequence). DNA of the CDR3: TGCAGTGCTAGGGGGACTAGCGGAACCAATGAGCAGTTCTTC. This gives the protein CSARGTSGTNEQFF.